This T cell receptor (beta chain) was sequenced in a study of T cells in Graves' hyperthyroidism and ophthalmopathy. The investigators amplified TCR beta CDR3 regions from RNA transcripts. The HTBI primer set was used in a first-round RT-PCR of the TCR CDR3. TCRdb passed the multiplex PCR reads through MiXCR, listing each CDR3 protein once. The table shows fewer than 750,000 distinct CDR3 sequences, with approximately 14% occurring only once. Uncontrolled infection, other autoimmune disease, pregnancy and lactation each barred patients from inclusion. The germline V gene encodes CDR1 ENHRY and CDR2 SYGVKD. The V gene lost 7 bases and the J gene lost 1 base, with 10 bases spanning the gap. The CDR3 contains 13 residues. Turning to this clonotype: Its antigen is unknown.

Study-level points and caveats: Most thyroid clonotypes that were expanded above 0.001 also turned up in blood. From stable hyperthyroidism, ophthalmopathy was set apart by a 13 V-J model.

Sequenced: blood. The V gene is TRBV10-3, the J gene TRBJ1-2; possibly TRBD1 for D (5 bases). This TCR derives from a woman in her thirties or forties with Graves' ophthalmopathy. CDR3 sequence (DNA): TGTGCCATCACTCCGGGGGGTAACTATGGCTACACCTTC. Its translation: CAITPGGNYGYTF.